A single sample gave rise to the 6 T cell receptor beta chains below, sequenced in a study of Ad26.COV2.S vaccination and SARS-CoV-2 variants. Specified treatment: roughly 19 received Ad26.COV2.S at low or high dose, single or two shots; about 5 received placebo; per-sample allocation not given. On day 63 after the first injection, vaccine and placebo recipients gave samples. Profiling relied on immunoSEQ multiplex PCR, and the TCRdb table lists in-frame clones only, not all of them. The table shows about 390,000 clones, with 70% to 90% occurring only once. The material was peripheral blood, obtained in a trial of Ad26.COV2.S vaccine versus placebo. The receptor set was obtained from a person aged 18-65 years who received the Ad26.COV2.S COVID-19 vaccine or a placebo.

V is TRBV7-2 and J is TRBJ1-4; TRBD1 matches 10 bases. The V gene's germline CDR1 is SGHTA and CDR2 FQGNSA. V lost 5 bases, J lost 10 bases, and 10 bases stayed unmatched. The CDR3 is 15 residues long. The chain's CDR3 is CASSPLTGGLGKLFF. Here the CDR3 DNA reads TGTGCCAGCAGCCCGTTGACAGGGGGCTTGGGAAAACTGTTTTTT.

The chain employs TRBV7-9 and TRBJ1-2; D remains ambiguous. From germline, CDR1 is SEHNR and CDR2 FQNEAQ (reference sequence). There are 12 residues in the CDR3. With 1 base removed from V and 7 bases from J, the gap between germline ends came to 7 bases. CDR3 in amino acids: CASSLGLAGYTF. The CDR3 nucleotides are TGTGCCAGCAGCTTAGGGTTAGCTGGCTACACCTTC.

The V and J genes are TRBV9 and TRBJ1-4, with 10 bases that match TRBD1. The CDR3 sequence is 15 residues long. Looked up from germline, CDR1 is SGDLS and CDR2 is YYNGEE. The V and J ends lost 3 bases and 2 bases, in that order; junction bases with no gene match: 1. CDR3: CASSGQGATNEKLFF. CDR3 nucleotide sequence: TGTGCCAGCAGCGGACAGGGGGCGACTAATGAAAAACTGTTTTTT.

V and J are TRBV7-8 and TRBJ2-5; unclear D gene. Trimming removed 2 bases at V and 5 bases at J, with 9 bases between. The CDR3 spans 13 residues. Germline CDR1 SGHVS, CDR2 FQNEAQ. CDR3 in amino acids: CASSLRAGETQYF. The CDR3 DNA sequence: TGTGCCAGCAGCTTAAGAGCCGGGGAGACCCAGTACTTC.

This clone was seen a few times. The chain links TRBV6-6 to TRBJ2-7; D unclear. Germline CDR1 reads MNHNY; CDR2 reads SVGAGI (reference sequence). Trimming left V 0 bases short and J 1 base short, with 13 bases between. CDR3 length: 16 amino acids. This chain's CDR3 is CASSYSNVYDSYEQYF. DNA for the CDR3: TGTGCCAGCAGTTACTCGAACGTATACGATTCCTACGAGCAGTACTTC.

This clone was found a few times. CDR3 nucleotide sequence: TGTGCCAGCTCACCGGGCGCGTTGGAGCAGTACTTC. Translation gives CASSPGALEQYF. This sequence joins TRBV18 and TRBJ2-7; no clear D. The length of the CDR3 is 12 residues. Per the germline V gene, CDR1 is KGHSH and CDR2 is LQKENI. Trimming took off 3 bases at V and 7 bases at J, with 10 bases between the two ends. Full variable domain (missing parts from reference TRBV18 and TRBJ2-7): NAGVMQNPRHLVRRRGQEARLRCSPMKGHSHVYWYRQLPEEGLKFMVYLQKENIIDESGMPKERFSAEFPKEGPSILRIQQVVRGDSAAYFCASSPGALEQYFGPGTRLTVT.